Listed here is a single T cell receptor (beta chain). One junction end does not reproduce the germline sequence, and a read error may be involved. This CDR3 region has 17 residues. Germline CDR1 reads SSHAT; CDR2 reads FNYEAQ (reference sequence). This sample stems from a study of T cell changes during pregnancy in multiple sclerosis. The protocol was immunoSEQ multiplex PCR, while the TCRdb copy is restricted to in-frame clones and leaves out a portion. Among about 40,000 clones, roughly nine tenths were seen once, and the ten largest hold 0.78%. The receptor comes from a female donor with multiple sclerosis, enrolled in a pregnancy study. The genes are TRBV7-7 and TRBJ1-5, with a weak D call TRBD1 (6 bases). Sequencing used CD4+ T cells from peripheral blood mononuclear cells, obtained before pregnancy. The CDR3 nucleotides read TGTGCTAGCAGCTTAGCGCGTGGGGGGGCTTGGGATCAGCCCCAGCATTTT. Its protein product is CASSLARGGAWDQPQHF.